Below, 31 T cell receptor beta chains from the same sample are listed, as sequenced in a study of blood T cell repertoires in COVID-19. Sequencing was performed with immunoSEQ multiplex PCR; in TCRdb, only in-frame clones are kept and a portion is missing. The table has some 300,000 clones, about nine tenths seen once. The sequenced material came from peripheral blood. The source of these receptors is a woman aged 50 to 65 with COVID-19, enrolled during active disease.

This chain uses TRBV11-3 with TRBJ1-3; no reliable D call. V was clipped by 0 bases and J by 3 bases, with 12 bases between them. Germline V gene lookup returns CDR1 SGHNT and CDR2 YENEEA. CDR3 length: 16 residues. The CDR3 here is CASSLDGRSYGNTIYF. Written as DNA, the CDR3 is TGTGCCAGCAGCTTAGATGGCAGGTCGTATGGAAACACCATATATTTT.

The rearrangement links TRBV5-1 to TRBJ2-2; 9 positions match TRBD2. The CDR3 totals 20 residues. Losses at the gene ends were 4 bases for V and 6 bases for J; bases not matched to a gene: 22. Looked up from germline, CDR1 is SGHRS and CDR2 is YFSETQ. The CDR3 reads CASSPRRWSSGGPLAGELFF. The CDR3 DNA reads TGCGCCAGCAGCCCCAGGAGGTGGAGTAGCGGGGGACCCTTGGCCGGGGAGCTGTTTTTT.

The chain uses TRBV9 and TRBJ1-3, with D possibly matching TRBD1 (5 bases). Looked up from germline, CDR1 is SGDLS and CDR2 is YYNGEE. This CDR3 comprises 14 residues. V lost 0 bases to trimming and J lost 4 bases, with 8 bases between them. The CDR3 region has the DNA TGTGCCAGCAGCGTAGAGGCAGGGGGAAACACCATATATTTT. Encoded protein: CASSVEAGGNTIYF.

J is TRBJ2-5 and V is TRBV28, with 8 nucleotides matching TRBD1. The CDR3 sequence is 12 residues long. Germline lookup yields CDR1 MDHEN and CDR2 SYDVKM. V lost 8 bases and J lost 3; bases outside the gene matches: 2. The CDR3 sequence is CASGQGEETQYF. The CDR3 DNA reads TGTGCCAGCGGACAGGGTGAAGAGACCCAGTACTTC. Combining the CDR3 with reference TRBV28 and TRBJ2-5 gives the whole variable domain DVKVTQSSRYLVKRTGEKVFLECVQDMDHENMFWYRQDPGLGLRLIYFSYDVKMKEKGDIPEGYSVSREKKERFSLILESASTNQTSMYLCASGQGEETQYFGPGTRLLVL.

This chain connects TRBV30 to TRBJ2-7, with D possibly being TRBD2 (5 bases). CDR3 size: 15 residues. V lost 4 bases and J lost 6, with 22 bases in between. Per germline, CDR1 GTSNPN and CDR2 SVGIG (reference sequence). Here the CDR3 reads CAWNAVASRGSEQYF. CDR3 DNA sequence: TGTGCCTGGAACGCCGTAGCTAGCAGAGGGTCCGAGCAGTACTTC. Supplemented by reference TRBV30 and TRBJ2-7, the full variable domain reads SQTIHQWPATLVQPVGSPLSLECTVEGTSNPNLYWYRQAAGRGLQLLFYSVGIGQISSEVPQNLSASRPQDRQFILSSKKLLLSDSGFYLCAWNAVASRGSEQYFGPGTRLTVT.

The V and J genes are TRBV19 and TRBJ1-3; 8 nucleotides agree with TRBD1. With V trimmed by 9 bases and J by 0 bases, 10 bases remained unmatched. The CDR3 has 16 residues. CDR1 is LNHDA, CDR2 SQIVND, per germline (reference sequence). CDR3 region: CASSLGTGNSGNTIYF. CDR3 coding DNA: TGTGCCAGCTCTTTGGGGACAGGCAACTCTGGAAACACCATATATTTT. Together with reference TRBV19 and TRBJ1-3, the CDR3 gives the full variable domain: DGGITQSPKYLFRKEGQNVTLSCEQNLNHDAMYWYRQDPGQGLRLIYYSQIVNDFQKGDIAEGYSVSREKKESFPLTVTSAQKNPTAFYLCASSLGTGNSGNTIYFGEGSWLTVV.

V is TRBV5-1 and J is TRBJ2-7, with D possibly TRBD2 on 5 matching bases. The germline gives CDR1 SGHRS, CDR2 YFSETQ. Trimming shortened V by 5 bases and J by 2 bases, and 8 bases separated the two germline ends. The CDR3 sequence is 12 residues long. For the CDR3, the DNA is TGCGCCAGCAGGAGGGAAGCCTACGAGCAGTACTTC. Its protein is CASRREAYEQYF.

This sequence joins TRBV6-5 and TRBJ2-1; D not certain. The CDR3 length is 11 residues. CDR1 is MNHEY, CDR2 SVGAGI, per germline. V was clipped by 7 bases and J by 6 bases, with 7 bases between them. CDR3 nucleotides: TGTGCCAGCACGAGTCGCAATGAGCAGTTCTTC. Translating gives CASTSRNEQFF.

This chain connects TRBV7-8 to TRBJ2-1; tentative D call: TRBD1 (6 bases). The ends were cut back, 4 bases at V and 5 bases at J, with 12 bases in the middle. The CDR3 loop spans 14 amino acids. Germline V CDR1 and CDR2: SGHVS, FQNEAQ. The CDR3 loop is CASSSGHWDNEQFF. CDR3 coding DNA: TGTGCCAGCAGCTCGGGACATTGGGACAATGAGCAGTTCTTC.

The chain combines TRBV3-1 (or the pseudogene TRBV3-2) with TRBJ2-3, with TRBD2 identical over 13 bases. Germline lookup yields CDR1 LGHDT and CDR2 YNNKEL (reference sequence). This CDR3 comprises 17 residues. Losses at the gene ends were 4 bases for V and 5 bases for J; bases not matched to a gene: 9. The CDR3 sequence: CASSLRTSGSSGDTQYF. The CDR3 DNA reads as TGTGCCAGCAGCCTTAGGACTAGCGGGAGTTCTGGAGATACGCAGTATTTT.

The CDR3 DNA reads as TGTGCCAGCAGCCATCCGCCCGGGACAGGGGAATTTATTGGCTATGGCTACACCTTC. This sequence encodes CASSHPPGTGEFIGYGYTF. This chain joins TRBV7-9 and TRBJ1-2; TRBD1 aligns across 10 bases. The CDR3 consists of 19 residues. Looked up from germline, CDR1 is SEHNR and CDR2 is FQNEAQ (reference sequence). With 5 bases clipped from V and 4 bases from J, the junction kept 19 bases outside the gene matches.

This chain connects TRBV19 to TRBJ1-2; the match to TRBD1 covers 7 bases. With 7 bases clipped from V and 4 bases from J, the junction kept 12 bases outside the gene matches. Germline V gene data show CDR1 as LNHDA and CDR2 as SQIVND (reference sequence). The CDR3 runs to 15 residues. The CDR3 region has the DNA TGTGCCAGTACCGGGGGGGACAGTATAATCTATGGCTACACCTTC. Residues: CASTGGDSIIYGYTF.

Written as DNA, the CDR3 is TGTGCCAGCAGCCAAGGGACAGGGGTCGGCTACACCTTC. The encoded protein is CASSQGTGVGYTF. The rearrangement links TRBV12-3 or TRBV12-4 to TRBJ1-2; 10 bases match TRBD1. There are 13 residues in the CDR3. Trimming removed 6 bases from V and 8 bases from J; junction bases left unmatched: 6.

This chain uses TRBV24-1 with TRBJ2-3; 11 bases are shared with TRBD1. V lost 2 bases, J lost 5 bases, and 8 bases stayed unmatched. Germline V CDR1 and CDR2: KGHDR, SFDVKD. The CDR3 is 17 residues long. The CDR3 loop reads CATSDSGQGARKDTQYF. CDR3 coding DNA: TGTGCCACCAGTGATTCCGGACAGGGGGCGCGTAAAGATACGCAGTATTTT.

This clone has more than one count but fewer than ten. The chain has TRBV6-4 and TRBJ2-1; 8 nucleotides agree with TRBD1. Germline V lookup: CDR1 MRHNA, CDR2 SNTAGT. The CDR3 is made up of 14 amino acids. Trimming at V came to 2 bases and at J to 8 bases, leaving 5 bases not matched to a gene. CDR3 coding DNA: TGTGCCAGCAGTGACAGGCAGGGGGCTGATGAGCAGTTCTTC. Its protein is CASSDRQGADEQFF.

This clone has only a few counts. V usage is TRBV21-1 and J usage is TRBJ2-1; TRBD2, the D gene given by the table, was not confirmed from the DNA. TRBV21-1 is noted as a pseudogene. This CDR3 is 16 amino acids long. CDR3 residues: CASSKVRAGGPHEQFF. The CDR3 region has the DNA TGTGCCAGCAGCAAAGTCCGAGCGGGAGGGCCCCATGAGCAGTTCTTC.

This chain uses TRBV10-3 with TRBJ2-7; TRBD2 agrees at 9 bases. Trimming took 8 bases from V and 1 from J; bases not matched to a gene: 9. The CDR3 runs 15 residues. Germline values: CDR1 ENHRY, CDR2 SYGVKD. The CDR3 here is CAIGDSGRGSYEQYF. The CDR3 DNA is TGTGCCATCGGAGATAGCGGGAGAGGTTCCTACGAGCAGTACTTC.

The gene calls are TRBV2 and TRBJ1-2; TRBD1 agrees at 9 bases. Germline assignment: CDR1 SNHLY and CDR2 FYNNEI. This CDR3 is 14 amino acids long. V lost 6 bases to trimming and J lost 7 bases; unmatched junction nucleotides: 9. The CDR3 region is CASSGDRALGGYTF. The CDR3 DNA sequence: TGTGCCAGCAGCGGGGACAGGGCTTTGGGTGGCTACACCTTC.

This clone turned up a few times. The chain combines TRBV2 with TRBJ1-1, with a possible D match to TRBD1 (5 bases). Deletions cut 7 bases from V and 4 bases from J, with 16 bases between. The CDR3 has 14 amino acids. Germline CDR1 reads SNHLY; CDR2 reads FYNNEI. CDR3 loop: CASKSQGVGTEAFF. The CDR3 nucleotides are TGTGCCAGCAAGTCGCAGGGTGTCGGCACTGAAGCTTTCTTT.

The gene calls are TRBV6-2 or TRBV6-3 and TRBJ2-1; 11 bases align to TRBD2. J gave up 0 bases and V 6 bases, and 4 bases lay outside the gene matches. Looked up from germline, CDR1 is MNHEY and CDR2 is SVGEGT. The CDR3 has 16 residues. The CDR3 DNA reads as TGTGCCAGCAGCCCTAGCGGGAGGTCCTCCTACAATGAGCAGTTCTTC. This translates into CASSPSGRSSYNEQFF.

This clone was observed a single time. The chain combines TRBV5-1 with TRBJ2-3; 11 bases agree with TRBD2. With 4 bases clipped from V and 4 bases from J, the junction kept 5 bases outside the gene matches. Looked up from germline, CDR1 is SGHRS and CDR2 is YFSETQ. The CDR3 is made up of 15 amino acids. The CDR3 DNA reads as TGCGCCAGCAGCAGCAGACTAGCGGGGCCAGATACGCAGTATTTT. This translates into CASSSRLAGPDTQYF.

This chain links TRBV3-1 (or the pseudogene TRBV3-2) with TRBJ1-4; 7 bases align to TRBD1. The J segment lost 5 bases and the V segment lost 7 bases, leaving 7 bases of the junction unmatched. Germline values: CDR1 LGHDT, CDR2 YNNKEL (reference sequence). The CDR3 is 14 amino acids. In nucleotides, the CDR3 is TGTGCCAGCAACCAGGACAGGTCAAATGAAAAACTGTTTTTT. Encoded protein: CASNQDRSNEKLFF.

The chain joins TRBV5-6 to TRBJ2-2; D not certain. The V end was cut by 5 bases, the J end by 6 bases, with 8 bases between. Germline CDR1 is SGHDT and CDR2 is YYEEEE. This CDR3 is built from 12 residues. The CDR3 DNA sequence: TGTGCCAGCAGACGGTTCCCCGGGGAGCTGTTTTTT. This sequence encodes CASRRFPGELFF.

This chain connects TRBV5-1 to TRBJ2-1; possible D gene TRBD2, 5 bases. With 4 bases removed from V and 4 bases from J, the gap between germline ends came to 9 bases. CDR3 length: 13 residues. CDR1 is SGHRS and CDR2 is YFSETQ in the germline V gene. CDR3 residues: CASSPGIYNEQFF. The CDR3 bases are TGCGCCAGCAGCCCCGGGATTTACAATGAGCAGTTCTTC.

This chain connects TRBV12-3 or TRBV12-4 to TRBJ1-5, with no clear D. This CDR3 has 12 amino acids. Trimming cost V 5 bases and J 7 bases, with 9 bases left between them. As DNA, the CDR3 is TGTGCCAGCAGTCCCTCTTTCCAGCCCCAGCATTTT. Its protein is CASSPSFQPQHF.

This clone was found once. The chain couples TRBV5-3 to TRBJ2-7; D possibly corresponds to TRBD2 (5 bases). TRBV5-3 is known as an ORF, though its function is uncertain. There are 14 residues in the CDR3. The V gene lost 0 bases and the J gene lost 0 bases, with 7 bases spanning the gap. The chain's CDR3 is CARSLDRGSYEQYF. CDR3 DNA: TGTGCCAGAAGCTTGGATCGGGGCTCCTACGAGCAGTACTTC.

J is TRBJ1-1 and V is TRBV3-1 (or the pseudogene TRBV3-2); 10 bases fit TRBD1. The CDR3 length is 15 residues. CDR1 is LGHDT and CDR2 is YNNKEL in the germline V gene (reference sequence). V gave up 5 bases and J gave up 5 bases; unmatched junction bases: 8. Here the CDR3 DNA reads TGTGCCAGCAGCGTTTACGGACAGGGGGGTACTGAAGCTTTCTTT. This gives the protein CASSVYGQGGTEAFF.

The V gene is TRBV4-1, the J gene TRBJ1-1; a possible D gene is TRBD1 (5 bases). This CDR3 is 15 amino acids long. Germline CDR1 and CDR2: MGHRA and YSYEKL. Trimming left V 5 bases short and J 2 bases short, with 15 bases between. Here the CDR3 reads CASSFQGKDNTEAFF. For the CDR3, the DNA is TGCGCCAGCAGCTTTCAGGGAAAAGACAACACTGAAGCTTTCTTT.

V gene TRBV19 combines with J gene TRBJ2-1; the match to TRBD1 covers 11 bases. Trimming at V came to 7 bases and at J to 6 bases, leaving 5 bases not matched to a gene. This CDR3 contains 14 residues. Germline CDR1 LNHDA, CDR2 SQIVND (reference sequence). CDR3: CASKGQGVFNEQFF. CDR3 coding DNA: TGTGCCAGTAAGGGACAGGGGGTCTTCAATGAGCAGTTCTTC.

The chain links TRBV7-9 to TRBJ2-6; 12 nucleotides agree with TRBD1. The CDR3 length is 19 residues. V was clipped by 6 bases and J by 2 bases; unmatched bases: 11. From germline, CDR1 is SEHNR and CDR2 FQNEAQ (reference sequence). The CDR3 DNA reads TGTGCCAGCAGGCGAGGCTCGGGACAGGGGGCCGCTGGGGCCAACGTCCTGACTTTC. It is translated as CASRRGSGQGAAGANVLTF.

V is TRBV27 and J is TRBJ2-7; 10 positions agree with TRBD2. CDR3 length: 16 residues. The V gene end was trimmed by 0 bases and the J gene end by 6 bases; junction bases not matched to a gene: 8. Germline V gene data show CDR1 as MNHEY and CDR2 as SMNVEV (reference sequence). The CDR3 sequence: CASSLSGASGSLEQYF. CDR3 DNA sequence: TGTGCCAGCAGTTTATCGGGGGCTAGCGGGAGTCTCGAGCAGTACTTC.